These 26 T cell receptor beta chains were sequenced from one sample in a study of blood T cell repertoires in COVID-19 (dated by TCRdb to 2018 to 2021). The library was produced with the immunoSEQ multiplex PCR assay. This is the immuneACCESS table as TCRdb keeps it, with only in-frame sequences that have V and J called. A part of the clones is gone; compared with another copy, unresolved V genes explain less than half, and the rest is unexplained. In this sample the table shows around 79,000 clones, roughly 90% of which occur a single time. The ten largest make up over 8.5% of the sample. The sequenced sample was peripheral blood. The receptors originated from a human donor in a cohort sampled during active COVID-19.

V is TRBV5-6 and J is TRBJ2-7, with 11 bases lining up with TRBD2. Germline CDR1 reads SGHDT; CDR2 reads YYEEEE. The CDR3 consists of 15 residues. V lost 2 bases to trimming and J lost 8 bases; unmatched junction nucleotides: 9. CDR3 protein: CASSFKTSGVQKQYF. The CDR3 DNA follows: TGTGCCAGCAGCTTTAAGACTAGCGGGGTACAGAAGCAGTACTTC.

The rearrangement joins TRBV3-1 (or the pseudogene TRBV3-2) to TRBJ2-2, with D possibly TRBD2 on 5 matching bases. The CDR3 extends over 18 amino acids. With 0 bases removed from V and 0 bases from J, the gap between germline ends came to 14 bases. Germline-derived CDR1 and CDR2 are LGHDT and YNNKEL (reference sequence). The chain's CDR3 is CASSQDLEVGANTGELFF. CDR3 sequence (DNA): TGTGCCAGCAGCCAAGATCTGGAGGTCGGAGCGAACACCGGGGAGCTGTTTTTT.

The chain uses TRBV13 and TRBJ2-7; 9 bases agree with TRBD1. The J segment lost 6 bases and the V segment lost 4 bases, leaving 7 bases of the junction unmatched. The CDR3 spans 14 residues. CDR1 is PRHDT, CDR2 FYEKMQ, per germline (reference sequence). DNA for the CDR3: TGTGCCAGCAGCTCAGGGACAGGGCGGGTCGAGCAGTACTTC. This gives the protein CASSSGTGRVEQYF.

The chain is built from TRBV2 and TRBJ1-2; 7 bases agree with TRBD1. The CDR3 covers 14 residues. V shed 4 bases, J shed 7 bases, and the junction held 9 bases outside the gene matches. Germline lookup yields CDR1 SNHLY and CDR2 FYNNEI. CDR3 DNA: TGTGCCAGCAGTGGGGCCAGGGGGTTATCTGGCTACACCTTC. Its protein is CASSGARGLSGYTF.

This rearrangement joins TRBV27 to TRBJ2-3; TRBD1 matches at 10 bases. V lost 6 bases to trimming and J lost 2 bases; unmatched junction nucleotides: 2. CDR1 is MNHEY and CDR2 is SMNVEV in the germline V gene (reference sequence). CDR3 size: 14 residues. The chain's CDR3 is CASSDRGLTDTQYF. The CDR3 DNA follows: TGTGCCAGCAGCGACAGGGGGCTCACAGATACGCAGTATTTT.

This rearrangement joins TRBV27 to TRBJ2-3, with D possibly matching TRBD2 (7 bases). Trimming took 0 bases from V and 3 from J, leaving 28 bases between them. CDR3 length: 21 amino acids. CDR1 MNHEY and CDR2 SMNVEV come from the germline V gene (reference sequence). CDR3 sequence reads: CASSLSGGVGGRVSGTDTQYF. Here the CDR3 DNA reads TGTGCCAGCAGTTTATCGGGTGGAGTCGGGGGGCGAGTAAGTGGAACAGATACGCAGTATTTT.

The V call is TRBV11-3, the J call TRBJ2-5; TRBD1 might be the D (6 bases). V lost 5 bases and J lost 4, with 17 bases in between. From germline, CDR1 is SGHNT and CDR2 YENEEA. The CDR3 is 15 amino acids. The CDR3 DNA is TGTGCCAGCAGCCCGGGACAATGGGTTGGAGAGACCCAGTACTTC. Encoded protein: CASSPGQWVGETQYF.

The chain carries TRBV5-1 and TRBJ2-7; possible D gene TRBD1, 6 bases. There are 14 residues in the CDR3. Germline V lookup: CDR1 SGHRS, CDR2 YFSETQ. V shed 1 base and J shed 5 bases, with 13 bases lying between them. The CDR3 loop reads CASSLQGSGDEQYF. The CDR3 nucleotides are TGCGCCAGCAGCTTGCAGGGGTCGGGTGACGAGCAGTACTTC.

The genes are TRBV5-1 and TRBJ2-1; 13 nucleotides match TRBD2. The germline V gene has CDR1 SGHRS and CDR2 YFSETQ. Germline trimming cut 4 bases from V and 6 bases from J; bases unmatched to any gene: 10. The CDR3 has 17 amino acids. In DNA, the CDR3 is TGCGCCAGCAGCCAAATGGCCACTAGCGGGGGGGCCAATGAGCAGTTCTTC. This gives the protein CASSQMATSGGANEQFF.

The chain is built from TRBV27 and TRBJ2-5; a possible D gene is TRBD2 (5 bases). Trimming shortened V by 2 bases and J by 4 bases, and 14 bases separated the two germline ends. CDR1 and CDR2 (germline): MNHEY, SMNVEV (reference sequence). The CDR3 runs to 15 residues. The CDR3 here is CASSLSTGFRETQYF. The CDR3 region has the DNA TGTGCCAGCAGTTTAAGTACGGGATTCAGAGAGACCCAGTACTTC.

In regard to this clone: Other DNA sequences from this sample encode an identical CDR3 as well. The J gene is TRBJ2-1, the V gene TRBV5-1; TRBD1 aligns across 9 bases. Unmatched junction bases numbered 5, after V lost 4 bases and J lost 3 bases. The CDR3 is 15 residues long. CDR1 SGHRS and CDR2 YFSETQ come from the germline V gene. The CDR3 coding sequence is TGCGCCAGCAGCCCCGGACAGGGGCTCTACAATGAGCAGTTCTTC. This gives the protein CASSPGQGLYNEQFF.

The sample holds one count of this clone. The chain links TRBV18 to TRBJ2-2; 8 bases map to TRBD1. CDR1 and CDR2 (germline): KGHSH, LQKENI. V dropped 5 bases and J dropped 5; count of bases not matched to a gene: 10. This CDR3 is 16 amino acids long. The CDR3 loop is CASSATGEGWTGELFF. In DNA, the CDR3 is TGTGCCAGCTCAGCGACAGGGGAAGGATGGACCGGGGAGCTGTTTTTT.

The chain links TRBV12-3 or TRBV12-4 to TRBJ1-4; 8 nucleotides line up with TRBD1. V dropped 6 bases and J dropped 8; count of bases not matched to a gene: 2. The CDR3 is 12 amino acids. Here the CDR3 reads CASSRDREKLFF. The CDR3 DNA sequence: TGTGCCAGCAGCCGGGACAGGGAAAAACTGTTTTTT.

The chain uses TRBV18 and TRBJ1-5; 11 nucleotides align to TRBD1. After removal of 5 bases from V and 6 bases from J, the junction contained 6 bases not matched to a gene. CDR1 and CDR2 from the germline V gene are KGHSH and LQKENI. This CDR3 has 15 residues. The CDR3 here is CASSSGTGGIQPQHF. The CDR3 region has the DNA TGTGCCAGCTCATCCGGGACAGGGGGGATTCAGCCCCAGCATTTT.

This chain links TRBV5-1 with TRBJ2-1, with D unclear. Per the germline V gene, CDR1 is SGHRS and CDR2 is YFSETQ. Trimming left V 2 bases short and J 0 bases short, with 9 bases between. The CDR3 extends over 15 amino acids. The CDR3 protein is CASSFATGSYNEQFF. In DNA form, the CDR3 reads TGCGCCAGCAGCTTTGCGACTGGCTCCTACAATGAGCAGTTCTTC.

The chain is built from TRBV14 and TRBJ2-5, with 14 bases lining up with TRBD2. The V segment lost 4 bases and the J segment 4 bases; nucleotides outside the gene matches: 2. This CDR3 spans 15 amino acids. Germline assignment: CDR1 SGHDN and CDR2 FVKESK. DNA of the CDR3: TGTGCCAGCAGCCTGGGACTAGCGGGAGCAGAGACCCAGTACTTC. Translated, it gives CASSLGLAGAETQYF. Full variable domain (outside the CDR3, taken from reference TRBV14 and TRBJ2-5): EAGVTQFPSHSVIEKGQTVTLRCDPISGHDNLYWYRRVMGKEIKFLLHFVKESKQDESGMPNNRFLAERTGGTYSTLKVQPAELEDSGVYFCASSLGLAGAETQYFGPGTRLLVL.

The V and J genes are TRBV4-1 and TRBJ1-2, with D maybe TRBD1 (5 bases). This CDR3 has 14 residues. V was clipped by 5 bases and J by 0 bases, with 10 bases between them. From germline, CDR1 is MGHRA and CDR2 YSYEKL. For the CDR3, the DNA is TGCGCCAGCAGCGCGACAGCAGCTAACTATGGCTACACCTTC. Translation gives CASSATAANYGYTF.

The V gene is TRBV18, the J gene TRBJ2-7, with 9 bases fitting TRBD1. CDR1 is KGHSH, CDR2 LQKENI, per germline. With 3 bases clipped from V and 5 bases from J, the junction kept 5 bases outside the gene matches. The CDR3 loop spans 14 amino acids. DNA of the CDR3: TGTGCCAGCTCACCCGGGACAGGGCACGACGAGCAGTACTTC. It specifies CASSPGTGHDEQYF.

The gene calls are TRBV3-1 (or the pseudogene TRBV3-2) and TRBJ2-6; 9 bases are a match to TRBD1. After removal of 1 base from V and 0 bases from J, the junction contained 4 bases not matched to a gene. Germline V gives CDR1 LGHDT, CDR2 YNNKEL (reference sequence). The CDR3 spans 18 residues. CDR3 DNA sequence: TGTGCCAGCAGCCAAGGGACAGGGGCAAGCTCTGGGGCCAACGTCCTGACTTTC. Its translation is CASSQGTGASSGANVLTF.

This clone was counted once. The chain employs TRBV19 and TRBJ1-1, with 7 bases fitting TRBD1. J was trimmed by 4 bases and V by 8 bases; bases with no gene match: 4. The CDR3 covers 12 residues. The germline V gene has CDR1 LNHDA and CDR2 SQIVND (reference sequence). The CDR3 protein is CASSRDSTEAFF. CDR3 nucleotide sequence: TGTGCCAGTTCCAGGGACAGCACTGAAGCTTTCTTT.

The chain joins TRBV2 to TRBJ2-1, with TRBD1 identical over 10 bases. After removal of 8 bases from V and 4 bases from J, the junction contained 8 bases not matched to a gene. Germline CDR1 SNHLY, CDR2 FYNNEI. CDR3 length equals 15 residues. The DNA of the CDR3 is TGTGCCAGCCAAATGGGACAGGGGCTATACAATGAGCAGTTCTTC. The encoded protein is CASQMGQGLYNEQFF.

This sequence joins TRBV10-3 and TRBJ2-3; a weak D match, TRBD1 (5 bases). The CDR3 loop spans 12 amino acids. With 6 bases removed from V and 6 bases from J, the gap between germline ends came to 10 bases. Germline values: CDR1 ENHRY, CDR2 SYGVKD. This CDR3 reads CAISDNRDTQYF. Written as DNA, the CDR3 is TGTGCCATCAGCGATAACAGGGATACGCAGTATTTT.

V usage is TRBV30 and J usage is TRBJ1-5; 10 nucleotides align to TRBD1. CDR3 size: 14 residues. The V gene's germline CDR1 is GTSNPN and CDR2 SVGIG (reference sequence). The V and J ends lost 3 bases and 3 bases, in that order; junction bases with no gene match: 2. This CDR3 is CAWRGQGFNQPQHF. The CDR3 DNA reads TGTGCCTGGAGGGGACAGGGGTTCAATCAGCCCCAGCATTTT.

The chain has TRBV5-1 and TRBJ2-7, with 9 nucleotides matching TRBD2. Germline CDR1 SGHRS, CDR2 YFSETQ. With V trimmed by 7 bases and J by 3 bases, 11 bases remained unmatched. The CDR3 has 15 residues. The DNA for the CDR3 is TGCGCCAGCGCCTCGGCCCCTAGCGGGAACTACGAGCAGTACTTC. Residues: CASASAPSGNYEQYF.

Here the CDR3 reads CASSARQGRGTEAFF. The CDR3 coding sequence is TGCGCCAGCAGCGCCCGACAGGGTAGGGGCACTGAAGCTTTCTTT. V usage is TRBV5-1 and J usage is TRBJ1-1; 7 bases line up with TRBD1. This CDR3 has 15 amino acids. The V and J ends lost 4 bases and 4 bases, in that order; junction bases with no gene match: 10. Germline lookup yields CDR1 SGHRS and CDR2 YFSETQ.

The sample holds a few counts of this clone. This rearrangement joins TRBV5-1 to TRBJ2-7; 7 positions agree with TRBD1. CDR1 SGHRS and CDR2 YFSETQ come from the germline V gene. This CDR3 region has 14 residues. Trimming cost V 1 base and J 5 bases; bases outside gene matches: 6. The CDR3 bases are TGCGCCAGCAGCTTGTCTAACAGGGGCCACGAGCAGTACTTC. Amino acids: CASSLSNRGHEQYF.